This T cell receptor beta chain was captured by sequencing in a study of cytomegalovirus exposure and HLA in healthy donors. Study findings and constraints: Later analysis reportedly placed an Asian-associated ancestry cluster below the roughly 630-donor mean in N-insertions.

Germline assignment: CDR1 DFQATT and CDR2 SNEGSKA (reference sequence). V shed 7 bases and J shed 2 bases, with 9 bases lying between them. The CDR3 length is 11 residues. A multiplex PCR was run with 60 Vbeta primers and 13 Jbeta primers. TCRdb's copy holds only in-frame clones and misses some; the assay was immunoSEQ multiplex PCR. The data hold under 250,000 clones, with 80% to 85% observed a single time. Regarding this clone: Its antigen is not known.

Sequenced input: PBMCs. The chain employs TRBV20-1 and TRBJ2-7; no clear D gene. This receptor was obtained from a boy younger than 10 in good health and CMV-seronegative. The CDR3 bases are TGCAGTGTCCTAATCACCTACGAGCAGTACTTC. Its protein is CSVLITYEQYF.